The next 24 T cell receptor beta chains were all read from a single sample in a study of T cells in Graves' hyperthyroidism and ophthalmopathy. The TCR beta CDR3 regions underwent amplification using RNA transcripts as the source. When the TCR CDR3 underwent first-round RT-PCR, the HTBI primer set was used. One entry per CDR3 protein results from TCRdb running MiXCR on the multiplex PCR reads. The table has about 560,000 distinct CDR3 sequences, roughly 17% seen once. The material sequenced was blood. The receptors here all came from a young woman with Graves' hyperthyroidism.

The J gene is TRBJ2-6, the V gene TRBV5-1; D not certain. The CDR3 extends over 17 amino acids. Germline CDR1 reads SGHRS; CDR2 reads YFSETQ. Trimming stripped 0 bases from V and 4 bases from J, with 14 bases between. CDR3 nucleotide sequence: TGCGCCAGCAGCTTGGATGCACCTACTCTCGGGGCCAACGTCCTGACTTTC. It translates to CASSLDAPTLGANVLTF.

V usage is TRBV20-1 and J usage is TRBJ2-7; 11 bases agree with TRBD2. The CDR3 is 14 amino acids. Germline loops: CDR1 DFQATT, CDR2 SNEGSKA (reference sequence). V lost 4 bases to trimming and J lost 4 bases; unmatched junction nucleotides: 6. CDR3 bases: TGCAGTGCTATTCTTACTAGCGGGAGATACGAGCAGTACTTC. Translation gives CSAILTSGRYEQYF.

The genes are TRBV12-5 and TRBJ2-1; 8 bases line up with TRBD2. The germline V gene encodes CDR1 LGHNT and CDR2 FRNRAP. This CDR3 comprises 13 residues. The ends lost 6 bases at V and 9 bases at J; junction bases unmatched: 7. The CDR3 here is CASGDGRAGEQFF. The CDR3 DNA is TGTGCTAGTGGGGACGGGAGGGCGGGTGAGCAGTTCTTC.

This clonotype was observed many times. V is TRBV3-1 and J is TRBJ2-6; no clear D gene. The CDR3 extends over 13 amino acids. Trimming left V 3 bases short and J 3 bases short, with 3 bases between. Germline CDR1 and CDR2: LGHDT and YNNKEL (reference sequence). CDR3 nucleotide sequence: TGTGCCAGCAGCCATAGTGGGGCCAACGTCCTGACTTTC. Its protein product is CASSHSGANVLTF.

Many counts were recorded for this clonotype. V and J are TRBV2 and TRBJ1-5; weak D call: TRBD1 (6 bases). V was cut by 3 bases and J by 3 bases, with 15 bases left in between. In germline, CDR1 is SNHLY, CDR2 FYNNEI. CDR3 size: 16 residues. The CDR3 nucleotides read TGTGCCAGCAGTGACGGGGGGGCGGGGATCAATCAGCCCCAGCATTTT. Encoded protein: CASSDGGAGINQPQHF.

The table lists this clonotype with many counts. The chain joins TRBV2 to TRBJ2-3; 7 positions match TRBD2. Germline V CDR1 and CDR2: SNHLY, FYNNEI. The V gene end was trimmed by 4 bases and the J gene end by 2 bases; junction bases not matched to a gene: 6. The CDR3 is 15 amino acids. As DNA, the CDR3 is TGTGCCAGCAGTGTGAACGGGAGGACCACAGATACGCAGTATTTT. This encodes CASSVNGRTTDTQYF.

This clonotype occurred many times. The chain employs TRBV28 and TRBJ1-1; tentatively, D is TRBD1 (5 bases). CDR3 length equals 12 residues. Germline V gene lookup returns CDR1 MDHEN and CDR2 SYDVKM. Trimming took 7 bases from V and 5 from J, leaving 11 bases between them. CDR3 protein: CASKMGVTEAFF. The CDR3 region has the DNA TGTGCCAGCAAAATGGGGGTAACTGAAGCTTTCTTT. The full variable domain, rest sourced from reference TRBV28 and TRBJ1-1, is DVKVTQSSRYLVKRTGEKVFLECVQDMDHENMFWYRQDPGLGLRLIYFSYDVKMKEKGDIPEGYSVSREKKERFSLILESASTNQTSMYLCASKMGVTEAFFGQGTRLTVV.

The rearrangement joins TRBV19 to TRBJ1-1, with D maybe TRBD1 (5 bases). Trimming shortened V by 2 bases and J by 11 bases, and 9 bases separated the two germline ends. Looked up from germline, CDR1 is LNHDA and CDR2 is SQIVND (reference sequence). This CDR3 has 11 amino acids. CDR3 sequence: CASSIWGGAFF. The CDR3 DNA is TGTGCCAGTAGTATATGGGGGGGGGCTTTCTTT.

This clonotype came up many times. The chain joins TRBV20-1 to TRBJ2-5; 11 positions match TRBD1. J lost 5 bases, V lost 0 bases, and 8 bases had no gene match. Germline values: CDR1 DFQATT, CDR2 SNEGSKA (reference sequence). The CDR3 extends over 16 amino acids. The CDR3 DNA reads as TGCAGTGCTAGAGATCAAGGGACAGGGGGTTTGGAGACCCAGTACTTC. This translates into CSARDQGTGGLETQYF.

The chain links TRBV13 to TRBJ2-5; 10 bases line up with TRBD1. The CDR3 extends over 15 amino acids. Per germline, CDR1 PRHDT and CDR2 FYEKMQ (reference sequence). J lost 7 bases, V lost 5 bases, and 10 bases had no gene match. DNA for the CDR3: TGTGCCAGCAGCCCTCGACAGGGGGCTATGGTGACCCAGTACTTC. Amino acid sequence: CASSPRQGAMVTQYF. Drawing the rest from reference TRBV13 and TRBJ2-5, the complete variable domain is AAGVIQSPRHLIKEKRETATLKCYPIPRHDTVYWYQQGPGQDPQFLISFYEKMQSDKGSIPDRFSAQQFSDYHSELNMSSLELGDSALYFCASSPRQGAMVTQYFGPGTRLLVL.

DNA for the CDR3: TGTGCCAGCAGCCTAATCAGGGATTTCTCCGAGCAGTACTTC. Protein sequence: CASSLIRDFSEQYF. The rearrangement joins TRBV11-2 to TRBJ2-7, with D perhaps matching TRBD1 (5 bases). The CDR3 loop spans 14 amino acids. Germline assignment: CDR1 SGHAT and CDR2 FQNNGV. V was pared by 5 bases and J by 6 bases, with 17 bases between.

There are many counts of this clonotype. The rearrangement joins TRBV6-1 to TRBJ2-7; D is ambiguous. V gave up 8 bases and J gave up 4 bases, with 9 bases separating them. From germline, CDR1 is MNHNS and CDR2 SASEGT. The CDR3 contains 11 residues. The CDR3 reads CASERMYEQYF. The CDR3 nucleotides are TGTGCCAGCGAGAGGATGTACGAGCAGTACTTC.

This clonotype was seen more than once but under ten times. The genes are TRBV3-1 and TRBJ2-3; no firm D call. V dropped 1 base and J dropped 8 bases, with 7 bases sitting between them. The length of the CDR3 is 12 residues. The V gene's germline CDR1 is LGHDT and CDR2 YNNKEL (reference sequence). The CDR3 DNA reads TGTGCCAGCAGCCAAGGCTTCGCTACGCAGTATTTT. The encoded protein is CASSQGFATQYF.

This clonotype showed up just a few times. One end of the junction fails to match germline, which may point to a read error. This chain uses TRBV11-2 with TRBJ2-3; no reliable D call. This CDR3 is built from 14 residues. CDR1 and CDR2 (germline): SGHAT, FQNNGV. In nucleotides, the CDR3 is TGTGCCAACAGCTTAATATTGCGCACAGATACGCAGTATTTT. Its translation is CANSLILRTDTQYF.

This chain connects TRBV19 to TRBJ2-5; 8 bases align to TRBD2. Germline V lookup: CDR1 LNHDA, CDR2 SQIVND (reference sequence). The CDR3 loop spans 14 amino acids. The V segment lost 7 bases and the J segment 5 bases; nucleotides outside the gene matches: 9. CDR3 nucleotide sequence: TGTGCCAGTAAGAGGAGCGGGAGTTACGAGACCCAGTACTTC. It is translated as CASKRSGSYETQYF. Filled out from reference TRBV19 and TRBJ2-5, the complete variable domain reads DGGITQSPKYLFRKEGQNVTLSCEQNLNHDAMYWYRQDPGQGLRLIYYSQIVNDFQKGDIAEGYSVSREKKESFPLTVTSAQKNPTAFYLCASKRSGSYETQYFGPGTRLLVL.

In its sample, this clonotype was seen many times. The chain recombines TRBV12-3 or TRBV12-4 with TRBJ2-3; D is undetermined. The CDR3 sequence is 12 residues long. Trimming stripped 6 bases from V and 6 bases from J, with 10 bases between. The CDR3: CASSGLTDTQYF. The CDR3 nucleotides read TGTGCCAGCAGCGGGCTGACGGATACGCAGTATTTT.

A few counts support this clonotype. The V call is TRBV3-1, the J call TRBJ2-1; D gene uncertain. Germline V lookup: CDR1 LGHDT, CDR2 YNNKEL (reference sequence). V shed 0 bases and J shed 4 bases, with 10 bases lying between them. The CDR3 has 15 residues. CDR3: CASSQEPQLYNEQFF. The CDR3 nucleotides read TGTGCCAGCAGCCAAGAACCCCAGCTTTACAATGAGCAGTTCTTC.

The chain employs TRBV6-2 or TRBV6-3 and TRBJ2-1; D is unclear. Germline V lookup: CDR1 MNHEY, CDR2 SVGEGT. The germline V and J ends were trimmed by 5 bases and 0 bases, with 17 bases remaining between them. The CDR3 contains 17 residues. The chain's CDR3 is CASSPTPTDVSYNEQFF. In DNA, the CDR3 is TGTGCCAGCAGTCCCACACCGACTGACGTCTCCTACAATGAGCAGTTCTTC.

This clonotype has a count of ten or more. This chain uses TRBV20-1 with TRBJ2-1; 8 positions agree with TRBD2. V was clipped by 1 base and J by 8 bases; unmatched bases: 13. This CDR3 is 16 amino acids long. Germline CDR1 and CDR2: DFQATT and SNEGSKA (reference sequence). CDR3 amino acids: CSARGGGGPLLDEQFF. The CDR3 nucleotides read TGCAGTGCTAGAGGGGGCGGGGGGCCCCTACTCGATGAGCAGTTCTTC.

This clonotype was observed a few times. The chain carries TRBV2 and TRBJ1-6; 8 nucleotides line up with TRBD1. With V trimmed by 4 bases and J by 9 bases, 8 bases remained unmatched. Germline V lookup: CDR1 SNHLY, CDR2 FYNNEI. The CDR3 totals 15 residues. DNA of the CDR3: TGTGCCAGCAGTGGTAGTCAGGGGGCAATTTCACCCCTCCACTTT. It specifies CASSGSQGAISPLHF.

This clonotype has a count of ten or more. The rearrangement uses TRBV3-1 and TRBJ1-4; TRBD1 matches at 8 bases. The CDR3 sequence is 14 residues long. Germline CDR1 reads LGHDT; CDR2 reads YNNKEL (reference sequence). Trimming removed 3 bases from V and 8 bases from J; junction bases left unmatched: 5. CDR3 region: CASSQDRVEEKLFF. The DNA of the CDR3 is TGTGCCAGCAGCCAGGACAGGGTAGAAGAAAAACTGTTTTTT.

This chain's CDR3 is CASTIYLIPWGSTDTQYF. As DNA, the CDR3 is TGTGCCAGCACTATATACCTGATTCCCTGGGGGAGCACAGATACGCAGTATTTT. V gene TRBV27 combines with J gene TRBJ2-3, with D possibly called TRBD1 or TRBD2 (5 bases each). CDR1 and CDR2 (germline): MNHEY, SMNVEV (reference sequence). Trimming took off 7 bases at V and 0 bases at J, with 23 bases between the two ends. This CDR3 is 18 amino acids long.

This clonotype was counted only a few times. The V gene is TRBV18, the J gene TRBJ1-2; D unresolved. The length of the CDR3 is 15 residues. Germline CDR1 reads KGHSH; CDR2 reads LQKENI. V was pared by 2 bases and J by 8 bases, with 18 bases between. The CDR3 coding sequence is TGTGCCAGCTCACCATATGGCGGGGAGTTATCGGGCTACACCTTC. It codes for CASSPYGGELSGYTF.

A few counts support this clonotype. This rearrangement joins TRBV2 to TRBJ2-1; D possibly corresponds to TRBD2 (7 bases). This CDR3 is built from 16 residues. The V gene's germline CDR1 is SNHLY and CDR2 FYNNEI. Trimming removed 6 bases from V and 5 bases from J, with 20 bases in between. The CDR3 region has the DNA TGTGCCAGCAGCCGCCACCCCGGAGGGGGGGACAATGAGCAGTTCTTC. Amino acid sequence: CASSRHPGGGDNEQFF.